A selection of T cell receptor beta chains follows, all from one sample in a study of cytomegalovirus exposure and HLA in healthy donors. Produced via immunoSEQ multiplex PCR; TCRdb's table is partial and in-frame only. This table has 150,000 to 200,000 clones, about 81% appearing once. Sequenced material: PBMCs. The receptors were gathered from a woman under 30 in good health and CMV-seropositive. Each CDR3 is given without its conserved first and last residue.

v_gene: TRBV11-3
j_gene: TRBJ2-5
CDR3aa: ASSAKRGGSQETQY

v_gene: TRBV7-9
j_gene: TRBJ1-2
CDR3aa: ASSLGGTGS

v_gene: TRBV5-1
j_gene: TRBJ2-1
CDR3aa: ASRPYSGGRSYYNEQF

v_gene: TRBV7-9
j_gene: TRBJ2-2
CDR3aa: ASREGRPTGELF

v_gene: TRBV30
j_gene: TRBJ1-5
CDR3aa: AWSSGGVNQPQH

v_gene: TRBV7-2
j_gene: TRBJ2-5
CDR3aa: ATTLGGGIQETQY

v_gene: TRBV28
j_gene: TRBJ1-3
CDR3aa: ASSGRGPKGNTIY

v_gene: TRBV19
j_gene: TRBJ1-6
CDR3aa: ASTTGSDYSPLH

v_gene: TRBV2
j_gene: TRBJ1-3
CDR3aa: ASRPVPGNTIY

v_gene: TRBV4-2
j_gene: TRBJ1-1
CDR3aa: ASSQEQGAVNTEAF

v_gene: TRBV28
j_gene: .
CDR3aa: ASRFAGTGYYEQY

v_gene: TRBV7-2
j_gene: TRBJ2-1
CDR3aa: ASRKSGTSGDNEQF

v_gene: TRBV5-1
j_gene: TRBJ2-7
CDR3aa: ASSFGGSYEQY

v_gene: TRBV14
j_gene: TRBJ1-6
CDR3aa: ASSQVRASPLH

v_gene: TRBV7-9
j_gene: TRBJ1-6
CDR3aa: SSSLRAPPGSPLH

v_gene: TRBV6-1
j_gene: TRBJ2-6
CDR3aa: ASSASPGSGANVLT

v_gene: TRBV5-3
j_gene: TRBJ1-6
CDR3aa: ARSRCRGRATSPLH

v_gene: TRBV14
j_gene: TRBJ1-5
CDR3aa: ASSQDVIEPQH

v_gene: TRBV18
j_gene: TRBJ1-3
CDR3aa: ASSAGSTSGNTIY

v_gene: TRBV27
j_gene: TRBJ2-7
CDR3aa: ASSPTGHSSYEQY

v_gene: TRBV5-5
j_gene: TRBJ2-1
CDR3aa: ASSPGGRGNEQF

v_gene: TRBV5-4
j_gene: TRBJ2-2
CDR3aa: ASSSGTENTGELF

v_gene: TRBV11-2
j_gene: TRBJ1-6
CDR3aa: ASSLRQSSNSPLH

v_gene: TRBV9
j_gene: TRBJ2-2
CDR3aa: ASSAQANTGELF

v_gene: TRBV7-2
j_gene: TRBJ1-5
CDR3aa: ASSLGHSNQPQH

v_gene: TRBV29-1
j_gene: TRBJ1-2
CDR3aa: SVRGGKYGYT

v_gene: TRBV6-1
j_gene: TRBJ2-7
CDR3aa: ASSEGTGPYEQY

v_gene: TRBV7-9
j_gene: TRBJ2-5
CDR3aa: ASISYGGGAETQY

v_gene: TRBV7-6
j_gene: TRBJ2-1
CDR3aa: ASSWRQGSSYNEQF

v_gene: TRBV6-1
j_gene: TRBJ1-2
CDR3aa: ASSEGGMAYYGYT

v_gene: TRBV7-2
j_gene: TRBJ2-1
CDR3aa: ASSRSGGNSYNEQF

v_gene: TRBV5-4
j_gene: TRBJ2-3
CDR3aa: ASSGGDSIETDTQY

v_gene: TRBV5-4
j_gene: TRBJ1-2
CDR3aa: ASSLDRGSYGYT

v_gene: TRBV11-2
j_gene: TRBJ2-7
CDR3aa: ASSLSGIEQY

v_gene: TRBV5-4
j_gene: TRBJ2-3
CDR3aa: AGQTRGLAGADTQY

v_gene: TRBV9
j_gene: TRBJ2-1
CDR3aa: ASSARLAGSYNEQF

v_gene: TRBV4-1
j_gene: TRBJ1-1
CDR3aa: ASSQSNEAF

v_gene: TRBV29-1
j_gene: TRBJ1-1
CDR3aa: SALQGGNTEAF

v_gene: TRBV30
j_gene: TRBJ1-5
CDR3aa: AWSAGQGNQPQH

v_gene: TRBV13
j_gene: TRBJ2-5
CDR3aa: ASSLTSGGGFLQY

v_gene: TRBV7-9
j_gene: TRBJ2-5
CDR3aa: ASSQWGTGSSETQY